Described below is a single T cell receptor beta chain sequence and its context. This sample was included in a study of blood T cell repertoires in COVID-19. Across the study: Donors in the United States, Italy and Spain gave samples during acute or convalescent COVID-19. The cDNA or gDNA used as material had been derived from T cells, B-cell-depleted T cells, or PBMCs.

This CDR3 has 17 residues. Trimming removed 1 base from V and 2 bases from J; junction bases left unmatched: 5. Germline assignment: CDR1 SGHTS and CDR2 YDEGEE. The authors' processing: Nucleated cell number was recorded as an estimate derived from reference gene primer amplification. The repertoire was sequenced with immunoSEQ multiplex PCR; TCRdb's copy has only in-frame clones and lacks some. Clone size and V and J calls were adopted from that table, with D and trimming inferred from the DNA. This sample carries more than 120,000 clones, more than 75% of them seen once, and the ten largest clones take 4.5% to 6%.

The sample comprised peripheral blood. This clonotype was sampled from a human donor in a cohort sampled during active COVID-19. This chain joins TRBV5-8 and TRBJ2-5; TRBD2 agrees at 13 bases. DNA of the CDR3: TGTGCCAGCAGCTTGTTAGAACTAGCGGGAGGGCAAGAGACCCAGTACTTC. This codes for CASSLLELAGGQETQYF.